The present entry profiles one TCR beta chain with its context. Antigen: not known. The data stem from a study of cytomegalovirus exposure and HLA in healthy donors. Whole-study results and caveats: The study dropped some indistinguishable V segments, TRBV6-2 and TRBV6-3 among them. A later analysis revealed that TCR association rates differed between HLA loci, peaking at DRB1 and bottoming out at HLA-C. According to an earlier analysis, most TCR beta V segments yielded productive rearrangements about 90% or about 30% of the time.

The V and J ends lost 5 bases and 9 bases respectively, with 16 bases between them. CDR1 and CDR2 (germline): SQVTM, ANQGSEA. The CDR3 has 12 residues. Amplification used 60 Vbeta primers and 13 Jbeta primers. Sequenced by immunoSEQ multiplex PCR; TCRdb stores in-frame clones only, minus some. The profile shows 170,000 or so clones, 80% of them singletons. This chain connects TRBV29-1 to TRBJ2-5; possible D gene TRBD2, 5 bases. The TCR was taken from a boy between 10 and 17 years old in good health and CMV-seronegative. Sequenced material: PBMCs. The CDR3 reads CSVKRGLEAQYF. The CDR3 DNA sequence: TGCAGCGTTAAACGGGGTTTGGAGGCCCAGTACTTC.